The 26 T cell receptor beta chains below all came from one sample that was sequenced in a study of T cell changes during pregnancy in multiple sclerosis. The assay was immunoSEQ multiplex PCR, and TCRdb's table has in-frame clones only and misses some. The table has about 49,000 clones, around 90% seen once. The sequencing here drew on peripheral blood, taken after pregnancy. These receptors were obtained from a female donor in good health, enrolled as a control in a pregnancy study.

The chain couples TRBV25-1 to TRBJ1-2; TRBD1 is a possible D gene (6 bases). Looked up from germline, CDR1 is MGHDK and CDR2 is SYGVNS. The CDR3 length is 13 residues. V shed 4 bases and J shed 4 bases, with 10 bases lying between them. CDR3 DNA sequence: TGTGCCAGCAGTGCAGGGGAATTCTATGGCTACACCTTC. It translates to CASSAGEFYGYTF.

V and J are TRBV9 and TRBJ1-2; 9 positions agree with TRBD1. V lost 4 bases, J lost 8 bases, and 9 bases stayed unmatched. This CDR3 is 14 amino acids long. Germline loops: CDR1 SGDLS, CDR2 YYNGEE. CDR3 bases: TGTGCCAGCAGCCCGAACAGGGGGCTGGGAGGCTACACCTTC. This sequence encodes CASSPNRGLGGYTF.

This rearrangement joins TRBV11-3 to TRBJ2-3, with a tentative D call TRBD1 (5 bases). V shed 5 bases and J shed 2 bases, with 11 bases lying between them. The length of the CDR3 is 14 residues. Germline V gene sequence: CDR1 SGHNT, CDR2 YENEEA. DNA for the CDR3: TGTGCCAGCAGCCCCGGCAGGGTCACAGATACGCAGTATTTT. Its protein product is CASSPGRVTDTQYF.

The rearrangement uses TRBV6-5 and TRBJ1-1; D is undetermined. The germline gives CDR1 MNHEY, CDR2 SVGAGI. Trimming pared 1 base from V and 1 base from J, leaving 7 bases between. There are 14 residues in the CDR3. The CDR3 region has the DNA TGTGCCAGCAGTTACTTACCAGGGAACACTGAAGCTTTCTTT. Its protein is CASSYLPGNTEAFF.

This chain links TRBV6-1 with TRBJ1-1, with TRBD1 identical over 9 bases. This CDR3 is built from 15 residues. The V segment lost 4 bases and the J segment 5 bases; nucleotides outside the gene matches: 8. Germline CDR1 reads MNHNS; CDR2 reads SASEGT. The CDR3 spells CASSGSGTGRTEAFF. CDR3 nucleotide sequence: TGTGCCAGCAGTGGATCCGGGACAGGGAGGACTGAAGCTTTCTTT.

This chain joins TRBV6-1 and TRBJ1-3; D remains unclear. Trimming took off 7 bases at V and 0 bases at J, with 7 bases between the two ends. This CDR3 spans 13 amino acids. Germline V lookup: CDR1 MNHNS, CDR2 SASEGT. For the CDR3, the DNA is TGTGCCAGCAACATCCCCTCTGGAAACACCATATATTTT. It specifies CASNIPSGNTIYF.

The J gene is TRBJ2-1, the V gene TRBV7-9; D is perhaps TRBD1 (6 bases). CDR3 length equals 13 residues. Germline loops: CDR1 SEHNR, CDR2 FQNEAQ (reference sequence). The V end lost 5 bases, the J end lost 6 bases, and 11 bases lay between the germline ends. CDR3 region: CASSREGVNEQFF. As DNA, the CDR3 is TGTGCCAGCAGCAGAGAGGGGGTCAATGAGCAGTTCTTC. Based on the CDR3 plus reference TRBV7-9 and TRBJ2-1, the full variable domain is DTGVSQNPRHKITKRGQNVTFRCDPISEHNRLYWYRQTLGQGPEFLTYFQNEAQLEKSRLLSDRFSAERPKGSFSTLEIQRTEQGDSAMYLCASSREGVNEQFFGPGTRLTVL.

This chain connects TRBV9 to TRBJ1-5, with 8 bases that match TRBD1. Germline V gene data show CDR1 as SGDLS and CDR2 as YYNGEE. Trimming at V came to 4 bases and at J to 7 bases, leaving 7 bases not matched to a gene. The CDR3 spans 14 residues. The CDR3 sequence: CASSRRGQGQPQHF. CDR3 coding DNA: TGTGCCAGCAGCCGCAGGGGGCAGGGGCAGCCCCAGCATTTT. Full variable domain (rest looked up from reference TRBV9 and TRBJ1-5): DSGVTQTPKHLITATGQRVTLRCSPRSGDLSVYWYQQSLDQGLQFLIQYYNGEERAKGNILERFSAQQFPDLHSELNLSSLELGDSALYFCASSRRGQGQPQHFGDGTRLSIL.

This chain uses TRBV11-2 with TRBJ2-1; 9 bases fit TRBD1. CDR3 length: 16 residues. V shed 1 base and J 2 bases; nucleotides not matched to a gene: 3. Germline CDR1 reads SGHAT; CDR2 reads FQNNGV. CDR3 sequence (DNA): TGTGCCAGCAGCTTAGCAACAGGGGGCGCCTACAATGAGCAGTTCTTC. Protein: CASSLATGGAYNEQFF.

V and J are TRBV28 and TRBJ2-3; D perhaps matches TRBD1 (6 bases). The CDR3 covers 13 residues. V was cut by 2 bases and J by 6 bases, with 9 bases left in between. Germline V gene data show CDR1 as MDHEN and CDR2 as SYDVKM. CDR3 nucleotide sequence: TGTGCCAGCAGTTTAGGGGGCAGTGATACGCAGTATTTT. It encodes CASSLGGSDTQYF.

This chain joins TRBV5-5 and TRBJ1-1; D call uncertain. Trimming took off 0 bases at V and 2 bases at J, with 8 bases between the two ends. The CDR3 contains 14 residues. Germline V lookup: CDR1 SGHKS, CDR2 YYEKEE (reference sequence). This CDR3 is CASSLDRINTEAFF. CDR3 DNA sequence: TGTGCCAGCAGCTTGGACAGAATAAACACTGAAGCTTTCTTT.

The rearrangement uses TRBV21-1 and TRBJ1-1; TRBD1 was called by the table and not checked on the DNA. TRBV21-1 represents a pseudogene. The length of the CDR3 is 12 residues. The CDR3 sequence is CASSQGDTEAFF. CDR3 coding DNA: TGTGCCAGCAGCCAGGGGGACACTGAAGCTTTCTTT.

CDR3: CASSFGGGRVNQPQHF. CDR3 nucleotide sequence: TGTGCCAGCAGCTTTGGGGGGGGCCGGGTCAATCAGCCCCAGCATTTT. The rearrangement uses TRBV5-6 and TRBJ1-5; a possible D gene is TRBD1 (6 bases). V lost 2 bases to trimming and J lost 3 bases, with 15 bases between them. Germline V lookup: CDR1 SGHDT, CDR2 YYEEEE. The CDR3 is 16 amino acids.

The genes are TRBV5-4 and TRBJ2-3, with D maybe TRBD1 (5 bases). Germline-derived CDR1 and CDR2 are SGHNT and YYREEE (reference sequence). CDR3 length: 16 residues. Trimming shortened V by 1 base and J by 3 bases, and 15 bases separated the two germline ends. The CDR3 coding sequence is TGTGCCAGCAGCTTGTTGCAGGGTCCCCGGACAGATACGCAGTATTTT. Translated: CASSLLQGPRTDTQYF. The full variable domain, its missing parts supplied by reference TRBV5-4 and TRBJ2-3, is ETGVTQSPTHLIKTRGQQVTLRCSSQSGHNTVSWYQQALGQGPQFIFQYYREEENGRGNFPPRFSGLQFPNYSSELNVNALELDDSALYLCASSLLQGPRTDTQYFGPGTRLTVL.

This chain links TRBV7-2 with TRBJ1-1; D unclear. Germline V lookup: CDR1 SGHTA, CDR2 FQGNSA. V lost 5 bases and J 5 bases, leaving 9 bases between the germline ends. The CDR3 covers 12 residues. The CDR3 region has the DNA TGTGCCAGCAGCCTGGGGAGGACTGAAGCTTTCTTT. It translates to CASSLGRTEAFF.

The chain has TRBV7-9 and TRBJ2-1; possibly TRBD1 for D (5 bases). The germline V gene has CDR1 SEHNR and CDR2 FQNEAQ (reference sequence). CDR3 length: 15 amino acids. V was shortened by 5 bases and J by 5 bases, with 16 bases between the two germline ends. The CDR3 nucleotides are TGTGCCAGCAGCAGCCATTTGGACAACGACAATGAGCAGTTCTTC. Translation: CASSSHLDNDNEQFF. The variable domain in full, completed from reference TRBV7-9 and TRBJ2-1, reads DTGVSQNPRHKITKRGQNVTFRCDPISEHNRLYWYRQTLGQGPEFLTYFQNEAQLEKSRLLSDRFSAERPKGSFSTLEIQRTEQGDSAMYLCASSSHLDNDNEQFFGPGTRLTVL.

J is TRBJ2-1 and V is TRBV5-1, with TRBD2 matching over 7 bases. The CDR3 covers 18 residues. V gave up 4 bases and J gave up 0 bases; unmatched junction bases: 13. The V gene's germline CDR1 is SGHRS and CDR2 YFSETQ. The CDR3 protein is CASSRHSQRGSSYNEQFF. CDR3 bases: TGCGCCAGCAGCCGCCATTCCCAGCGGGGAAGCTCCTACAATGAGCAGTTCTTC.

This chain connects TRBV6-5 to TRBJ1-2; D gene ambiguous. Germline lookup yields CDR1 MNHEY and CDR2 SVGAGI. The CDR3 sequence is 15 residues long. The germline V and J ends were trimmed by 6 bases and 6 bases, with 20 bases remaining between them. The CDR3 reads CASSRGTGRVNGYTF. The CDR3 DNA is TGTGCCAGCAGCCGTGGAACGGGGAGGGTTAATGGCTACACCTTC.

This clone appeared many times. The V gene is TRBV30, the J gene TRBJ2-7; 12 positions agree with TRBD2. CDR1 GTSNPN and CDR2 SVGIG come from the germline V gene (reference sequence). The J segment lost 7 bases and the V segment lost 3 bases, leaving 10 bases of the junction unmatched. There are 15 residues in the CDR3. The CDR3 protein is CAWRRLAGDVEEQYF. In nucleotides, the CDR3 is TGTGCCTGGAGGAGACTAGCGGGAGATGTGGAAGAGCAGTACTTC.

This chain uses TRBV5-4 with TRBJ1-3; D gene uncertain. The CDR3 covers 14 residues. Germline lookup yields CDR1 SGHNT and CDR2 YYREEE (reference sequence). V dropped 4 bases and J dropped 9 bases, with 17 bases sitting between them. The CDR3, as DNA: TGTGCCAGCAGCCCGGGTGTGGATTGGAGCACCATATATTTT. Its translation is CASSPGVDWSTIYF.

This rearrangement joins TRBV12-5 to TRBJ1-2; no firm D call. CDR1 LGHNT and CDR2 FRNRAP come from the germline V gene. The length of the CDR3 is 19 residues. V lost 0 bases and J 3 bases, leaving 23 bases between the germline ends. CDR3 loop: CASGLVKRPASLFYYGYTF. CDR3 nucleotide sequence: TGTGCTAGTGGTTTGGTAAAGCGGCCGGCATCCCTATTCTACTATGGCTACACCTTC.

The CDR3 region is CASSVAVNTEAFF. The CDR3 bases are TGTGCCAGCAGTGTGGCCGTGAACACTGAAGCTTTCTTT. The rearrangement links TRBV6-1 to TRBJ1-1; D unclear. This CDR3 has 13 amino acids. V was pared by 4 bases and J by 0 bases, with 6 bases between. Germline-derived CDR1 and CDR2 are MNHNS and SASEGT.

The chain uses TRBV11-2 and TRBJ2-5; a possible D gene is TRBD1 (6 bases). Germline assignment: CDR1 SGHAT and CDR2 FQNNGV. There are 16 residues in the CDR3. V lost 5 bases and J lost 0, with 16 bases in between. The CDR3 loop reads CASSPHSGTHQETQYF. In DNA form, the CDR3 reads TGTGCCAGCAGCCCACATTCCGGGACACACCAAGAGACCCAGTACTTC.

The rearrangement links TRBV30 to TRBJ2-7, with D tentatively TRBD1 (6 bases). CDR1 is GTSNPN and CDR2 is SVGIG in the germline V gene (reference sequence). This CDR3 contains 16 residues. V shed 2 bases and J shed 2 bases, with 19 bases lying between them. Here the CDR3 reads CAWSFQTGTSPYEQYF. CDR3 DNA sequence: TGTGCCTGGAGTTTTCAAACAGGGACCTCTCCCTACGAGCAGTACTTC. The complete variable domain, with remaining parts taken from reference TRBV30 and TRBJ2-7, reads SQTIHQWPATLVQPVGSPLSLECTVEGTSNPNLYWYRQAAGRGLQLLFYSVGIGQISSEVPQNLSASRPQDRQFILSSKKLLLSDSGFYLCAWSFQTGTSPYEQYFGPGTRLTVT.

This sequence joins TRBV4-3 and TRBJ2-3; 8 bases align to TRBD1. The length of the CDR3 is 20 residues. The trim removed 0 bases at V and 2 bases at J, leaving 16 bases unmatched. Germline V gene sequence: CDR1 LGHNA, CDR2 YSLEER. The CDR3 loop reads CASSQDLAGGVGGYTDTQYF. The CDR3 DNA reads TGCGCCAGCAGCCAAGATCTGGCAGGGGGCGTAGGGGGATACACAGATACGCAGTATTTT.

The chain has TRBV19 and TRBJ1-6; no clear D gene. Germline CDR1 LNHDA, CDR2 SQIVND (reference sequence). The V gene lost 3 bases and the J gene lost 0 bases, with 6 bases spanning the gap. This CDR3 is 15 amino acids long. The CDR3 nucleotides are TGTGCCAGTAGTATCTCAGGCTCCTATAATTCACCCCTCCACTTT. Its protein product is CASSISGSYNSPLHF.